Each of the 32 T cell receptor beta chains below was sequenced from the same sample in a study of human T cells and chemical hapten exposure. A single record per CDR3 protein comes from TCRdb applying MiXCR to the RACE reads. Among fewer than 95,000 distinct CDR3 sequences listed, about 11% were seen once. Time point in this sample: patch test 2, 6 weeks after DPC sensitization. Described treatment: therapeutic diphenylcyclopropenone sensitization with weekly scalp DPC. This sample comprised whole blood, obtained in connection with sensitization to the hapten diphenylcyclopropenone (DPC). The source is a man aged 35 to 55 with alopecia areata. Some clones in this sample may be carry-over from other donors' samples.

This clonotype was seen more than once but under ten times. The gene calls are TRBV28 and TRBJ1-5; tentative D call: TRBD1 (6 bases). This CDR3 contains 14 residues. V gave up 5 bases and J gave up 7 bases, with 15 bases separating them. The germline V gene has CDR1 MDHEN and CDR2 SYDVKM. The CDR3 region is CASSLDRLIQPQHF. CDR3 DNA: TGTGCCAGCAGTCTGGACAGACTTATCCAGCCCCAGCATTTT.

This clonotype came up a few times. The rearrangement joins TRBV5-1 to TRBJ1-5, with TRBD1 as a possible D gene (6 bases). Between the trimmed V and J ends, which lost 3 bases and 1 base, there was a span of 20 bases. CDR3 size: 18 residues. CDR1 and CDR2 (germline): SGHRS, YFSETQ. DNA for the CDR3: TGCGCCAGCAGCTGTAGACAGGTTGGCATGGTAAGCAATCAGCCCCAGCATTTT. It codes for CASSCRQVGMVSNQPQHF.

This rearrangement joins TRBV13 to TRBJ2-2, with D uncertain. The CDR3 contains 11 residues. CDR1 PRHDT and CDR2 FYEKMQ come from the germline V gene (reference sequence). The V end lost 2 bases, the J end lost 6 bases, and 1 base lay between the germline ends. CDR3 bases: TGTGCCAGCAGCTTACCCGGGGAGCTGTTTTTT. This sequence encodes CASSLPGELFF.

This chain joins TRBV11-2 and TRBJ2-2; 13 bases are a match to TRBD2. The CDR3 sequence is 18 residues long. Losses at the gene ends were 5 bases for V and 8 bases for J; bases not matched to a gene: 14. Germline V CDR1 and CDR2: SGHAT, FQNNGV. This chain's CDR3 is CASSPNPGLAGVSGELFF. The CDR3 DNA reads TGTGCCAGCAGCCCGAACCCCGGACTAGCGGGAGTGTCTGGGGAGCTGTTTTTT.

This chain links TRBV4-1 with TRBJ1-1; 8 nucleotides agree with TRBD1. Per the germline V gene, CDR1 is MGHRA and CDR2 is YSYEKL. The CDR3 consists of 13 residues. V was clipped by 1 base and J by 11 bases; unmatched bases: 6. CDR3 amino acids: CASSQGTGLGAFF. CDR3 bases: TGCGCCAGCAGCCAAGGGACAGGGTTGGGGGCTTTCTTT.

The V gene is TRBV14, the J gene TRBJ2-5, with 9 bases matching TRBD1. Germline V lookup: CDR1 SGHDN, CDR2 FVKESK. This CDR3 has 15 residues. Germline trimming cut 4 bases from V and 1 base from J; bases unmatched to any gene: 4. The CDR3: CASSRQGQGQETQYF. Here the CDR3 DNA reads TGTGCCAGCAGCCGACAGGGACAGGGCCAAGAGACCCAGTACTTC.

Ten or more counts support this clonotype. The CDR3, as DNA: TGTGCCAGCAGTTTAACTGGAAACACCATATATTTT. It codes for CASSLTGNTIYF. This chain links TRBV12-3 or TRBV12-4 with TRBJ1-3, with D hard to call. This CDR3 is built from 12 residues. Trimming cost V 2 bases and J 2 bases, with 1 base left between them.

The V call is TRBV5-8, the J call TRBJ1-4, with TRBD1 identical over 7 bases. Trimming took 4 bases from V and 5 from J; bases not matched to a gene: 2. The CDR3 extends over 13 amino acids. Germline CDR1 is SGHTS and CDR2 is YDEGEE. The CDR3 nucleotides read TGTGCCAGCAGCCGGGACAGCAATGAAAAACTGTTTTTT. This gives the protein CASSRDSNEKLFF. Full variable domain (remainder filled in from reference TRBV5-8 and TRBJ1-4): EAGVTQSPTHLIKTRGQQATLRCSPISGHTSVYWYQQALGLGLQFLLWYDEGEERNRGNFPPRFSGRQFPNYSSELNVNALELEDSALYLCASSRDSNEKLFFGSGTQLSVL.

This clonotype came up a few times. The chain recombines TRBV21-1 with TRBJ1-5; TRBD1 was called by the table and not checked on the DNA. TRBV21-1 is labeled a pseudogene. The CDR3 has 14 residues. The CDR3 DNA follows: TGTGCCAGCAGCAAGGCAGGGGTGGATCAGCCCCAGCATTTT. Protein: CASSKAGVDQPQHF.

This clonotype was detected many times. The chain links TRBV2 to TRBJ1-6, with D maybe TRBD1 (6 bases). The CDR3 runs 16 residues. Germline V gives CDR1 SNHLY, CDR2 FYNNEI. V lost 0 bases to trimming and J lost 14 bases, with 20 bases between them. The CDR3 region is CASSEALRQVHRSLHF. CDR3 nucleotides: TGTGCCAGCAGTGAAGCCTTACGACAGGTCCATAGATCCCTCCACTTT.

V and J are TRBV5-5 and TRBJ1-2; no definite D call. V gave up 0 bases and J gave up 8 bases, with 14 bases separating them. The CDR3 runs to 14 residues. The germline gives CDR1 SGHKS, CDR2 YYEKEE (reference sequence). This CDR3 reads CASSLAPGSGGYTF. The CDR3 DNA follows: TGTGCCAGCAGCTTGGCCCCGGGTTCGGGGGGCTACACCTTC.

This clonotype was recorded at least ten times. CDR3 amino acids: CASSQGGTKAFF. CDR3 coding DNA: TGTGCCAGCAGCCAAGGTGGGACTAAAGCTTTCTTT. The chain recombines TRBV3-1 with TRBJ1-1; D may be TRBD1 (5 bases). Germline V gene data show CDR1 as LGHDT and CDR2 as YNNKEL (reference sequence). V was cut by 1 base and J by 9 bases, with 9 bases left in between. This CDR3 is built from 12 residues.

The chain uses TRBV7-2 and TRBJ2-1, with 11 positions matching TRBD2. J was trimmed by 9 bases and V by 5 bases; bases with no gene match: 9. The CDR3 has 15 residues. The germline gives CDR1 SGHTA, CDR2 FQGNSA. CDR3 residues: CASSPGTSGFGEQFF. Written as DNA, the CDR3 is TGTGCCAGCAGCCCCGGGACTAGCGGTTTCGGTGAGCAGTTCTTC.

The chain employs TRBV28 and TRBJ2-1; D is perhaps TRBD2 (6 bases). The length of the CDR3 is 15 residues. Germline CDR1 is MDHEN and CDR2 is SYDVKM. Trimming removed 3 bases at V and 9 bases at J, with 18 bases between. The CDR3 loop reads CASSLGGTTSIEQFF. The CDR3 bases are TGTGCCAGCAGTTTGGGCGGGACGACGTCAATTGAGCAGTTCTTC.

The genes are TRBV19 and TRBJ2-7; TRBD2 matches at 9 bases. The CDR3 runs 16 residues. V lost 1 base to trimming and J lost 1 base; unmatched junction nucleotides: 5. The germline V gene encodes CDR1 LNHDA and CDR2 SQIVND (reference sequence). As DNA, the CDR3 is TGTGCCAGTAGTATAGCTCCGCGGGAGGGATCCTACGAGCAGTACTTC. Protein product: CASSIAPREGSYEQYF.

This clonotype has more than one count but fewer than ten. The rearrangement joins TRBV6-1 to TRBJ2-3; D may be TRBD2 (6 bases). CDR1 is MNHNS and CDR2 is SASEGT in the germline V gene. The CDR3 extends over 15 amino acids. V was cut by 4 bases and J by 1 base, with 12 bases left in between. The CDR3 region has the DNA TGTGCCAGCAGTGGGAGGGTAGGCGGCACAGATACGCAGTATTTT. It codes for CASSGRVGGTDTQYF.

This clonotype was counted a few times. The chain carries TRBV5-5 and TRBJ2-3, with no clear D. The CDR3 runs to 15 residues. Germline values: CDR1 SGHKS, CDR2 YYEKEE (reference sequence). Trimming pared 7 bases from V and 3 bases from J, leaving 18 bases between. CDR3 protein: CASGPPGSSTDTQYF. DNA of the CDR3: TGTGCCAGCGGCCCCCCCGGGTCGAGTACAGATACGCAGTATTTT.

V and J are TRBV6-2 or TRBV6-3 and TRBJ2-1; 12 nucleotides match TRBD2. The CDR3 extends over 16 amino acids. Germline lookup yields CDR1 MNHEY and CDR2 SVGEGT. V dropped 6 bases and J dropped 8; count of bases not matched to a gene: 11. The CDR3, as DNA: TGTGCCAGCAGGGGATTCAGGACTAGCGGGAACGATGAGCAGTTCTTC. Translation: CASRGFRTSGNDEQFF.

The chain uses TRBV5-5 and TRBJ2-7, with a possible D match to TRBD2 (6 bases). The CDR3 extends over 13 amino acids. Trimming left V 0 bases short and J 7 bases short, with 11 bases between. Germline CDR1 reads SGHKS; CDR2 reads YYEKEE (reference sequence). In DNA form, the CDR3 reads TGTGCCAGCAGCTTGGAGCCCCGGGGGGAGCAGTACTTC. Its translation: CASSLEPRGEQYF.

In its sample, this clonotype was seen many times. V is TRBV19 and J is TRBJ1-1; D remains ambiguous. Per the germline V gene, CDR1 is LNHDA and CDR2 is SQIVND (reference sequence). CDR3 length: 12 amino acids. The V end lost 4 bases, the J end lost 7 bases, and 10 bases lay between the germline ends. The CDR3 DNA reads TGTGCCAGTAGTAGGACCGACGGTGAAGCTTTCTTT. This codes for CASSRTDGEAFF.

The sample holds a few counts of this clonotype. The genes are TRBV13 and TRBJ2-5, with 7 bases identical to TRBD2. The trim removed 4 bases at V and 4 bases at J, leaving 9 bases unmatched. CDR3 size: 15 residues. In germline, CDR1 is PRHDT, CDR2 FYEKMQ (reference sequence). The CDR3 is CASSSESGKGETQYF. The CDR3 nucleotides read TGTGCCAGCAGCTCCGAGAGCGGGAAAGGAGAGACCCAGTACTTC.

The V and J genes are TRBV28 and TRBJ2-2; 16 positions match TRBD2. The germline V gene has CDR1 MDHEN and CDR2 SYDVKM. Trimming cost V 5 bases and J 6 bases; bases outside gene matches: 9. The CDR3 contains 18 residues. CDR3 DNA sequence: TGTGCCAGCAGTCCCCGGGGACTAGCGGGAGGGCCAGCCGGGGAGCTGTTTTTT. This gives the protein CASSPRGLAGGPAGELFF.

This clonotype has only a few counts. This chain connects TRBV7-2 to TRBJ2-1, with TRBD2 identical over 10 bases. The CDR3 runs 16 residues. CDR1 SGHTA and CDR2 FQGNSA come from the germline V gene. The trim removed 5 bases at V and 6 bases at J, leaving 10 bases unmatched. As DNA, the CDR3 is TGTGCCAGCAGCCCAGATAGCGGGAGGACCCTCAATGAGCAGTTCTTC. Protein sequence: CASSPDSGRTLNEQFF.

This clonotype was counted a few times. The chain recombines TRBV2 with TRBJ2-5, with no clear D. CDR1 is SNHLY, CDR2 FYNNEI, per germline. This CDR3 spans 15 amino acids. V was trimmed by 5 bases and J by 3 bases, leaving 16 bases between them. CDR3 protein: CASSPDIIAEETQYF. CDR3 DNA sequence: TGTGCCAGCAGTCCGGATATAATAGCTGAAGAGACCCAGTACTTC.

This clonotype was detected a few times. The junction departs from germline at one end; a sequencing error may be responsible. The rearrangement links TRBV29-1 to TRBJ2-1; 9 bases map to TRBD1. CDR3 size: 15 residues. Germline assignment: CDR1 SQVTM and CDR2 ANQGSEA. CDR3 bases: TGCAGCGTTAAAGACAGGGGGAGGTTAACCAATGAGCAGTTCTTC. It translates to CSVKDRGRLTNEQFF.

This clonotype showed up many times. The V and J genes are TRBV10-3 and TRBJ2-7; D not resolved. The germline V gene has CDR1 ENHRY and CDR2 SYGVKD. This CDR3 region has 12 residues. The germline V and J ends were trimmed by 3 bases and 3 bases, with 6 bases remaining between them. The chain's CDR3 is CAISEGNYEQYV. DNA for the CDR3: TGTGCCATCAGTGAAGGAAACTACGAGCAGTACGTC.

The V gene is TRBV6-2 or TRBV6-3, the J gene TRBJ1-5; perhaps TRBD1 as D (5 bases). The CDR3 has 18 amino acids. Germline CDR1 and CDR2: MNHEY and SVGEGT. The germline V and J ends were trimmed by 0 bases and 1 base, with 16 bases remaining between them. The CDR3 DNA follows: TGTGCCAGCAGTTACTCGAAAAGGGACTTTTCAAGCAATCAGCCCCAGCATTTT. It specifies CASSYSKRDFSSNQPQHF.

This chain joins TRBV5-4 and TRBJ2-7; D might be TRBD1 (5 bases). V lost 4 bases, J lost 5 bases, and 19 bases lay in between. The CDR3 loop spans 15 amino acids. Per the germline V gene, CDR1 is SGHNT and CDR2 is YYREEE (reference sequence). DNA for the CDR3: TGTGCCAGCAGCCCAGGGCCCCGACAATCTCACGAGCAGTACGTC. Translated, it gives CASSPGPRQSHEQYV.

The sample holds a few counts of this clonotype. The CDR3 coding sequence is TGTGCCAGCAGCTCCGACGGTAGAGCTTTGGGATACACAGATACGCAGTATTTT. Its translation: CASSSDGRALGYTDTQYF. The V and J genes are TRBV11-3 and TRBJ2-3; D unclear. Germline V gene sequence: CDR1 SGHNT, CDR2 YENEEA. The V end was cut by 4 bases, the J end by 2 bases, with 22 bases between. This CDR3 spans 18 amino acids.

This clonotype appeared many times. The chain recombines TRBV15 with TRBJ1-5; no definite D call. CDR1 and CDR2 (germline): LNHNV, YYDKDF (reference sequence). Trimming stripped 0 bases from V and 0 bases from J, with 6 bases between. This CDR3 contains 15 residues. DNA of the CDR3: TGTGCCACCAGCAGAGATCCCGCTAGCAATCAGCCCCAGCATTTT. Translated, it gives CATSRDPASNQPQHF.

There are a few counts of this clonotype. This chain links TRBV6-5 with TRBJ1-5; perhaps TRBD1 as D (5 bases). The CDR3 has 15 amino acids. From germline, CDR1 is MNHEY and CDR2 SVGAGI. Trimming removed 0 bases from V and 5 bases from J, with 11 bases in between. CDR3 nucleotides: TGTGCCAGCAGTTACTCTGTGCAGGGTGATCAGCCCCAGCATTTT. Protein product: CASSYSVQGDQPQHF.

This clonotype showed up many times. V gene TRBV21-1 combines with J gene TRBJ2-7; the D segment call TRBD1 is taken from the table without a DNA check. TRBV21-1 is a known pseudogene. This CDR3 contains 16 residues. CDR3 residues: CASSKAGTGHVAEQYV. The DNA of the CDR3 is TGTGCCAGCAGCAAAGCGGGGACAGGGCACGTAGCCGAGCAGTACGTC.